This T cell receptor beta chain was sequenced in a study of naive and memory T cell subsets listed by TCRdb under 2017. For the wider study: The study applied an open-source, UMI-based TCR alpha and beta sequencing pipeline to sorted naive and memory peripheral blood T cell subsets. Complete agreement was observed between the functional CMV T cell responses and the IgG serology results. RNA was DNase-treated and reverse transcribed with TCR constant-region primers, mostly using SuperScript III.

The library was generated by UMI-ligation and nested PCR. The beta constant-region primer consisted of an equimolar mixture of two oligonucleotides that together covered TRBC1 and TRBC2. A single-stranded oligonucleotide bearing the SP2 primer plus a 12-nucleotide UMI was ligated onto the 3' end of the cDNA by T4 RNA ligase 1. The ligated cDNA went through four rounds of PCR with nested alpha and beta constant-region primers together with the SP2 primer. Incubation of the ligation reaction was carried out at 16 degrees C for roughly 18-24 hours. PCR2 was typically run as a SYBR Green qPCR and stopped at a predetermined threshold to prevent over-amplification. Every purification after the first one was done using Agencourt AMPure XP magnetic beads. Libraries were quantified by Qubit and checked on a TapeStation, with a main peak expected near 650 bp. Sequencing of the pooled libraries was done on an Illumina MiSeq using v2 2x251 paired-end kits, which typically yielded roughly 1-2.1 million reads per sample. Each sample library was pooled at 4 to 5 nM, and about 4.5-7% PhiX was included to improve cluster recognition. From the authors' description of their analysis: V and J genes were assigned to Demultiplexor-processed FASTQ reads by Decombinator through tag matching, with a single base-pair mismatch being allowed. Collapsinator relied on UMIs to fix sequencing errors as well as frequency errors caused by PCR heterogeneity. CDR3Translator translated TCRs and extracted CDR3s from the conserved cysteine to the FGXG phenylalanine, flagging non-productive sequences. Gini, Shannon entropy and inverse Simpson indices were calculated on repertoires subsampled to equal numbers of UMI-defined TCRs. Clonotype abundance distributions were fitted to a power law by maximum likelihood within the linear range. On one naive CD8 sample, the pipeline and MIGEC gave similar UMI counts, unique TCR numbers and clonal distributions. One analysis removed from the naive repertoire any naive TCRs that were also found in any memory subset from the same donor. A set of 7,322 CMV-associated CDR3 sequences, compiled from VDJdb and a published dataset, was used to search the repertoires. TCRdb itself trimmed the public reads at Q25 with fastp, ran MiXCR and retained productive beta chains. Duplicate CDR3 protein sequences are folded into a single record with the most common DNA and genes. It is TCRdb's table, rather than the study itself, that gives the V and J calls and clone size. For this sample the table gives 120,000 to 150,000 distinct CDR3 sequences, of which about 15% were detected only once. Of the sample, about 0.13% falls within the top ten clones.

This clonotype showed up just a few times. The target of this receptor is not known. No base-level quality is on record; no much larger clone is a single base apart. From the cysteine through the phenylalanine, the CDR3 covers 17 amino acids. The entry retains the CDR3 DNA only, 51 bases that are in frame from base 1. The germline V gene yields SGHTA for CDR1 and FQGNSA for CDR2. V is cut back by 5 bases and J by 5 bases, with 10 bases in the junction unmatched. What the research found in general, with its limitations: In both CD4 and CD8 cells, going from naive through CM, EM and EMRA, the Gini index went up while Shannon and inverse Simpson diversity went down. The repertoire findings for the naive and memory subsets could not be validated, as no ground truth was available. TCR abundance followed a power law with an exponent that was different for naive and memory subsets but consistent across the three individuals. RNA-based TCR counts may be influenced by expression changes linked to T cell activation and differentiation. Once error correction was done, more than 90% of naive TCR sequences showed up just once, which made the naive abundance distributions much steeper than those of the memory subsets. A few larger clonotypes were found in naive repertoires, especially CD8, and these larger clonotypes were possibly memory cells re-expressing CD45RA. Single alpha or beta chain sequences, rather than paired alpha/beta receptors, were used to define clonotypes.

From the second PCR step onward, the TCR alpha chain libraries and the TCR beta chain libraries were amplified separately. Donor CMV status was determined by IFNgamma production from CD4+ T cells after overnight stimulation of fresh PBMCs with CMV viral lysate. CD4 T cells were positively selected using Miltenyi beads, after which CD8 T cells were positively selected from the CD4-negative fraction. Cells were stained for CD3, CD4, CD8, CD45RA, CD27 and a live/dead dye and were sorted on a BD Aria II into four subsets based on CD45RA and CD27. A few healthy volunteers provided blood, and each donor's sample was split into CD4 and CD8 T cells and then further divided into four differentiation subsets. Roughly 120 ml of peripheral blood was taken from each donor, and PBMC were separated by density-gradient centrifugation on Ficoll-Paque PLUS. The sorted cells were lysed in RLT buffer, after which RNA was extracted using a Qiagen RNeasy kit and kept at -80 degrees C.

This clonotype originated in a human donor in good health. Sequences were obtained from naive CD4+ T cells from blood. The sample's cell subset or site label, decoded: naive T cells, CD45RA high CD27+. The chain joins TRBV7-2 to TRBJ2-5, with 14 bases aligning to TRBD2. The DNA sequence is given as TGTGCCAGCAGCCCTGAGACTAGCGGGAGGGCCGGGGAGACCCAGTACTTC. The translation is CASSPETSGRAGETQYF.